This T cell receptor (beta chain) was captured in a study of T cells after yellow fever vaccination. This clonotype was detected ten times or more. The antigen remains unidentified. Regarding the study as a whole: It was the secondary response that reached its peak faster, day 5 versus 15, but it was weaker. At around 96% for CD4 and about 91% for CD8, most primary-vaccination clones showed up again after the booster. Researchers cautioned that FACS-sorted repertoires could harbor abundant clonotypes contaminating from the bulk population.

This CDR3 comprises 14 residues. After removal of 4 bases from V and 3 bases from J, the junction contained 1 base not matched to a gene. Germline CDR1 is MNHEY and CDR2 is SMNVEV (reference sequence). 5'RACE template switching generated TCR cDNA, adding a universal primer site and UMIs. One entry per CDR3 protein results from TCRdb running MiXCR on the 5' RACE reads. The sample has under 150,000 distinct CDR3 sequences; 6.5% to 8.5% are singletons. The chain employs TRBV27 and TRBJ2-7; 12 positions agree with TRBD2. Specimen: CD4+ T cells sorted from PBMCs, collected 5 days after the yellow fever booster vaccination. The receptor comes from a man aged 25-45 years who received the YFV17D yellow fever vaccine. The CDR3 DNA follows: TGTGCCAGCAGTTCTAGCGGGAGGGGCTACGAGCAGTACTTC. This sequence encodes CASSSSGRGYEQYF.